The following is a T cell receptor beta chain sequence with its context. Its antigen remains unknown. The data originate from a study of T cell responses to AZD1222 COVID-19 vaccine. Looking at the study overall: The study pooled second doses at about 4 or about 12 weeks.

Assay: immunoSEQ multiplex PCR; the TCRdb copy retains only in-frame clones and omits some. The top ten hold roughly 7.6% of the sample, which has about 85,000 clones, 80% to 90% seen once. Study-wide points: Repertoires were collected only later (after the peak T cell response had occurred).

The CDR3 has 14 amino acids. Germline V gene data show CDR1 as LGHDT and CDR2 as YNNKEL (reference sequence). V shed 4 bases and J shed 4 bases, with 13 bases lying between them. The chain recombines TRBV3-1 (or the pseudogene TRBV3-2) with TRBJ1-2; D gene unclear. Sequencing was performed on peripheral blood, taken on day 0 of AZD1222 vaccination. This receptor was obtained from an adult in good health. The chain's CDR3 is CASSRQTGSYGYTF. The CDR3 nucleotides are TGTGCCAGCAGCCGTCAGACGGGGAGCTATGGCTACACCTTC.